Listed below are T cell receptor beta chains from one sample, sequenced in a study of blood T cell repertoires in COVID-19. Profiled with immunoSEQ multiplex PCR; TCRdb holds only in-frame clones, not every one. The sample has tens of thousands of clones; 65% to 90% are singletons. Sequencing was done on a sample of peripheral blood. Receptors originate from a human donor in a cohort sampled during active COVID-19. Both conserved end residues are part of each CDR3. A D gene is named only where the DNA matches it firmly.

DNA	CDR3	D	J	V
TGCGCCAGCAGCCCGAGCAGCGGGATAAACATTCAGTACTTC	CASSPSSGINIQYF	TRBD2	TRBJ2-4	TRBV5-1
TGTGCCAGCAGCGTACATACAGGGGATGGGGGAGAGACCCAGTACTTC	CASSVHTGDGGETQYF	TRBD1	TRBJ2-5	TRBV9
TGTGCCAGCAGCGTAGCCCCGCTCTCGAACACCGGGGAACTGTTTTTT	CASSVAPLSNTGELFF	-	TRBJ2-2	TRBV9
TGTGCCAGCAGCGTCCTGGGACAGAGCACAGATACGCAGTATTTT	CASSVLGQSTDTQYF	TRBD1	TRBJ2-3	TRBV7-3
TGCGCCAGCAGCCCGCAGGGACAGTCTAATTCACCCCTCCACTTT	CASSPQGQSNSPLHF	TRBD1	TRBJ1-6	TRBV4-1
TGCAGCGGGTTTAGGACGGCGGGCACTGAAGCTTTCTTT	CSGFRTAGTEAFF	-	TRBJ1-1	TRBV29-1
TGTGCCAGCAGTTTATCAGTACCAGCAGAGGTTCGCACAGATACGCAGTATTTT	CASSLSVPAEVRTDTQYF	-	TRBJ2-3	TRBV27
TGTGCCAGCAGCTTGGGACAGGACTCTGGAAACACCATATATTTT	CASSLGQDSGNTIYF	-	TRBJ1-3	TRBV5-4
TGTGCCAGCAGCCGAGTATCAGGGGATCAGCCCCAGCATTTT	CASSRVSGDQPQHF	-	TRBJ1-5	TRBV3-1/TRBV3-2
TGCGCCAGCAGCTTGGACATTTACAATGAGCAGTTCTTC	CASSLDIYNEQFF	-	TRBJ2-1	TRBV5-1